Given below is one T cell receptor beta chain in context. This specimen belongs to a study of PD-1 blockade in classical Hodgkin lymphoma. Libraries were prepared by immunoSEQ multiplex PCR; TCRdb keeps only in-frame clonotypes and omits some of them. The data contain tens of thousands of clones, about 89% of them singletons. This CDR3 contains 13 residues. V was pared by 1 base and J by 2 bases, with 9 bases between. Germline lookup yields CDR1 GTSNPN and CDR2 SVGIG (reference sequence). All trial patients relapsed after autologous stem cell transplantation. The receptor was isolated from a human donor with classical Hodgkin lymphoma. The sample in question was peripheral blood mononuclear cells (PBMCs), obtained at baseline. The chain links TRBV30 to TRBJ2-7; D gene ambiguous. CDR3 bases: TGTGCCTGGAGTGGGTCAAGCCCCTACGAGCAGTACTTC. Translation: CAWSGSSPYEQYF.